The 32 T cell receptor beta chains listed next were all sequenced from one sample in a study of naive and memory T cell subsets. Study results and limitations: Especially in CD8 cells, naive repertoires contained a few larger clonotypes, possibly CD45RA-re-expressing memory cells.

The beta constant-region primer was an equimolar mix of two oligonucleotides covering TRBC1 and TRBC2. Nested alpha and beta constant-region primers with the SP2 primer drove four PCR rounds on ligated cDNA. MiXCR, run by TCRdb on the UMI-ligation and nested PCR reads, gives a single entry per CDR3 protein. The table lists approximately 140,000 distinct CDR3 sequences, approximately 20% of them singletons. Their antigens remain unidentified. Sequenced sample: naive CD8+ T cells from blood. The receptors come from a human donor in good health.

The V call is TRBV27, the J call TRBJ2-1, with unresolved D. V gave up 5 bases and J gave up 3 bases, with 14 bases separating them. This CDR3 spans 15 amino acids. Per the germline V gene, CDR1 is MNHEY and CDR2 is SMNVEV (reference sequence). The CDR3 reads CASSLISPLYNEQFF. The CDR3 DNA is TGTGCCAGCAGTCTCATCTCCCCACTCTACAATGAGCAGTTCTTC.

V and J are TRBV21-1 and TRBJ1-5. TRBV21-1 is a pseudogene. The length of the CDR3 is 14 residues. The CDR3 coding sequence is TGTGCCAGCAGCAAAGTAGCACGCCATCAGCCCCAGCATTTT. Its protein is CASSKVARHQPQHF.

Many counts were recorded for this clonotype. The chain carries TRBV6-2 or TRBV6-3 and TRBJ1-5; D is undetermined. Per germline, CDR1 MNHEY and CDR2 SVGEGT. The V gene lost 3 bases and the J gene lost 3 bases, with 9 bases spanning the gap. The CDR3 covers 14 residues. CDR3 in amino acids: CASSYGGFNQPQHF. The DNA of the CDR3 is TGTGCCAGCAGTTATGGAGGGTTCAATCAGCCCCAGCATTTT.

This clonotype showed up just a few times. The rearrangement uses TRBV21-1 and TRBJ2-1; the D call TRBD1 from the table was never checked on the DNA. TRBV21-1 is reported as a pseudogene. CDR3 length: 15 amino acids. The chain's CDR3 is CATPGGGRTYNEQFF. The CDR3 nucleotides are TGTGCCACACCGGGGGGCGGGAGGACCTACAATGAGCAGTTCTTC.

This clonotype showed up just a few times. The rearrangement joins TRBV27 to TRBJ2-1, with 10 bases matching TRBD2. This CDR3 contains 14 residues. Trimming took 5 bases from V and 6 from J; bases not matched to a gene: 4. Germline CDR1 is MNHEY and CDR2 is SMNVEV (reference sequence). The CDR3 sequence: CASSPRTSGNEQFF. The DNA of the CDR3 is TGTGCCAGCAGTCCACGGACTAGCGGCAATGAGCAGTTCTTC.

This clonotype was seen only a few times. The chain combines TRBV27 with TRBJ2-5, with TRBD1 as a possible D gene (5 bases). The CDR3 loop spans 15 amino acids. V lost 4 bases to trimming and J lost 2 bases, with 14 bases between them. From germline, CDR1 is MNHEY and CDR2 SMNVEV (reference sequence). CDR3 protein: CASSSSDSTQETQYF. DNA of the CDR3: TGTGCCAGCAGTTCCTCTGACAGCACTCAAGAGACCCAGTACTTC.

This clonotype was recorded many times. This chain joins TRBV11-2 and TRBJ2-5; D is uncertain. The V gene lost 5 bases and the J gene lost 2 bases, with 15 bases spanning the gap. The CDR3 loop spans 15 amino acids. Germline CDR1 reads SGHAT; CDR2 reads FQNNGV. The CDR3 DNA sequence: TGTGCCAGCAGCCCAAATGGGCAGCAACAAGAGACCCAGTACTTC. Its translation is CASSPNGQQQETQYF.

J is TRBJ2-7 and V is TRBV14, with D unclear. Trimming took 0 bases from V and 5 from J, leaving 5 bases between them. Germline loops: CDR1 SGHDN, CDR2 FVKESK. CDR3 length: 12 residues. CDR3 in amino acids: CASSQDGHEQYF. The DNA of the CDR3 is TGTGCCAGCAGCCAAGATGGGCACGAGCAGTACTTC.

The V call is TRBV29-1, the J call TRBJ2-3; TRBD2 matches 13 bases. Germline V gene lookup returns CDR1 SQVTM and CDR2 ANQGSEA. This CDR3 region has 15 residues. V dropped 8 bases and J dropped 4; count of bases not matched to a gene: 9. The CDR3 is CSMHRTSGSSDTQYF. The CDR3 DNA is TGCAGCATGCACCGGACTAGCGGGAGTTCAGATACGCAGTATTTT.

This clonotype was seen more than once but under ten times. The rearrangement links TRBV10-3 to TRBJ2-3; tentative D call: TRBD2 (7 bases). The CDR3 runs to 16 residues. The V end was cut by 4 bases, the J end by 2 bases, with 16 bases between. In germline, CDR1 is ENHRY, CDR2 SYGVKD. The CDR3 loop reads CAISAKGGAYTDTQYF. CDR3 nucleotides: TGTGCCATCAGTGCCAAGGGGGGGGCCTACACAGATACGCAGTATTTT.

This clonotype came up a few times. The chain joins TRBV27 to TRBJ2-7; D is unresolved. V gave up 7 bases and J gave up 6 bases, with 16 bases separating them. The CDR3 loop spans 13 amino acids. CDR1 MNHEY and CDR2 SMNVEV come from the germline V gene (reference sequence). CDR3 region: CASNEIWGSEQYF. The CDR3 DNA reads as TGTGCCAGCAACGAAATCTGGGGTTCCGAGCAGTACTTC.

This rearrangement joins TRBV10-3 to TRBJ2-4; D is uncertain. Looked up from germline, CDR1 is ENHRY and CDR2 is SYGVKD. Trimming pared 4 bases from V and 2 bases from J, leaving 9 bases between. The CDR3 sequence is 14 residues long. The CDR3 region is CAISGWDTKNIQYF. CDR3 DNA sequence: TGTGCCATCAGTGGATGGGATACCAAAAACATTCAGTACTTC.

This clonotype was counted a few times. The V gene is TRBV28, the J gene TRBJ1-1; D is ambiguous. The CDR3 is 13 amino acids. Trimming shortened V by 5 bases and J by 8 bases, and 15 bases separated the two germline ends. Germline CDR1 MDHEN, CDR2 SYDVKM. In nucleotides, the CDR3 is TGTGCCAGCAGTCTCTGGGAGGAGGAAGAAGCTTTCTTT. This codes for CASSLWEEEEAFF.

The sample holds a few counts of this clonotype. The chain links TRBV6-7 to TRBJ2-7; a possible D gene is TRBD2 (5 bases). TRBV6-7 is filed as an ORF, its function uncertain. Trimming removed 2 bases from V and 4 bases from J, with 18 bases in between. The CDR3 contains 16 residues. The CDR3 DNA follows: TGTGCCAGCAGTTACGGGGAGAAGAGACTATCGTACGAGCAGTACTTC. This translates into CASSYGEKRLSYEQYF.

The rearrangement links TRBV6-5 to TRBJ2-7, with TRBD1 identical over 9 bases. Germline V gene sequence: CDR1 MNHEY, CDR2 SVGAGI. With 0 bases clipped from V and 6 bases from J, the junction kept 9 bases outside the gene matches. This CDR3 has 16 amino acids. In DNA form, the CDR3 reads TGTGCCAGCAGTTACTCGATGGGACAGGGCTCGTTCGAGCAGTACTTC. This gives the protein CASSYSMGQGSFEQYF.

This clonotype showed up just a few times. V and J are TRBV5-6 and TRBJ1-1; possible D gene TRBD1, 5 bases. V shed 3 bases and J shed 1 base, with 13 bases lying between them. CDR1 is SGHDT and CDR2 is YYEEEE in the germline V gene. The CDR3 runs 15 residues. The CDR3 DNA follows: TGTGCCAGCAGCTCCCTTTCTGGGGGGAACACTGAAGCTTTCTTT. Translating gives CASSSLSGGNTEAFF. Variable domain in full (rest from reference TRBV5-6 and TRBJ1-1): DAGVTQSPTHLIKTRGQQVTLRCSPKSGHDTVSWYQQALGQGPQFIFQYYEEEERQRGNFPDRFSGHQFPNYSSELNVNALLLGDSALYLCASSSLSGGNTEAFFGQGTRLTVV.

This chain connects TRBV20-1 to TRBJ2-7; no clear D gene. Trimming took off 4 bases at V and 3 bases at J, with 7 bases between the two ends. This CDR3 has 11 amino acids. CDR1 and CDR2 from the germline V gene are DFQATT and SNEGSKA (reference sequence). CDR3 in amino acids: CSATLYYEQYF. The DNA for the CDR3 is TGCAGTGCTACGCTTTACTACGAGCAGTACTTC.

This clonotype occurred a few times. V and J are TRBV18 and TRBJ2-5; perhaps TRBD1 as D (6 bases). Germline assignment: CDR1 KGHSH and CDR2 LQKENI. This CDR3 has 15 residues. The V end lost 6 bases, the J end lost 2 bases, and 16 bases lay between the germline ends. The CDR3 loop is CASSLRRTEQETQYF. The CDR3 region has the DNA TGTGCCAGCTCTCTCAGGAGGACAGAGCAAGAGACCCAGTACTTC.

The gene calls are TRBV20-1 and TRBJ2-7; TRBD1 matches at 10 bases. Germline V gene lookup returns CDR1 DFQATT and CDR2 SNEGSKA (reference sequence). V dropped 2 bases and J dropped 5; count of bases not matched to a gene: 6. The CDR3 is made up of 14 amino acids. In DNA form, the CDR3 reads TGCAGTGCTAGACTCCGGGACAGGGGCCACGAGCAGTACTTC. This sequence encodes CSARLRDRGHEQYF.

This clonotype was observed a handful of times. V is TRBV27 and J is TRBJ1-6; D is uncertain. V lost 3 bases, J lost 8 bases, and 8 bases lay in between. Germline V gene sequence: CDR1 MNHEY, CDR2 SMNVEV (reference sequence). This CDR3 region has 13 residues. CDR3 bases: TGTGCCAGCAGTTTCAGACTGGATTCACCCCTCCACTTT. Its translation is CASSFRLDSPLHF.

This chain uses TRBV29-1 with TRBJ2-7, with D possibly TRBD1 on 5 matching bases. Germline V gene data show CDR1 as SQVTM and CDR2 as ANQGSEA. The CDR3 contains 12 residues. The ends were cut back, 4 bases at V and 3 bases at J, with 10 bases in the middle. As DNA, the CDR3 is TGCAGCGTTGCAGGGTCGGTCTACGAGCAGTACTTC. Translating gives CSVAGSVYEQYF.

The chain combines TRBV12-5 with TRBJ2-3; D not certain. Trimming took 2 bases from V and 3 from J, leaving 6 bases between them. This CDR3 has 13 residues. Germline CDR1 and CDR2: LGHNT and FRNRAP. CDR3 sequence reads: CASGLFGTDTQYF. Here the CDR3 DNA reads TGTGCTAGTGGTTTGTTTGGGACAGATACGCAGTATTTT.

This clonotype turned up a few times. The rearrangement links TRBV28 to TRBJ2-3, with a possible D match to TRBD2 (5 bases). Germline CDR1 MDHEN, CDR2 SYDVKM. Trimming shortened V by 7 bases and J by 3 bases, and 20 bases separated the two germline ends. CDR3 length equals 16 residues. In DNA form, the CDR3 reads TGTGCCAGCACCCCATTAATCGGGGATTGGACAGATACGCAGTATTTT. Translated: CASTPLIGDWTDTQYF.

This chain connects TRBV10-3 to TRBJ2-5; D gene unclear. V was cut by 0 bases and J by 5 bases, with 10 bases left in between. The CDR3 extends over 14 amino acids. Germline CDR1 ENHRY, CDR2 SYGVKD. This chain's CDR3 is CAISESPGVETQYF. Here the CDR3 DNA reads TGTGCCATCAGTGAGTCACCGGGCGTGGAGACCCAGTACTTC.

This rearrangement joins TRBV11-1 to TRBJ2-5; 8 positions agree with TRBD2. The J segment lost 4 bases and the V segment lost 5 bases, leaving 9 bases of the junction unmatched. This CDR3 contains 15 residues. Germline CDR1 is SGHAT and CDR2 is FQDESV (reference sequence). The CDR3 DNA is TGTGCCAGCAGCCTAGGGTCGGCGGGAGGAGAGACCCAGTACTTC. Residues: CASSLGSAGGETQYF.

The chain links TRBV4-3 to TRBJ2-7; D not resolved. V was cut by 0 bases and J by 3 bases, with 12 bases left in between. Germline values: CDR1 LGHNA, CDR2 YSLEER. This CDR3 spans 15 amino acids. CDR3 nucleotides: TGCGCCAGCAGCCAAGATCTGGAGACATACTACGAGCAGTACTTC. Translated, it gives CASSQDLETYYEQYF.

The rearrangement uses TRBV2 and TRBJ2-5; tentatively, D is TRBD2 (5 bases). The CDR3 has 15 amino acids. The germline V and J ends were trimmed by 3 bases and 1 base, with 12 bases remaining between them. Germline lookup yields CDR1 SNHLY and CDR2 FYNNEI. CDR3: CASSDGRVAQETQYF. CDR3 DNA: TGTGCCAGCAGTGATGGGCGGGTAGCCCAAGAGACCCAGTACTTC.

CDR3 bases: TGCGCCAGCAGCTTGATGGGACTCCTGAATGAGCAGTTCTTC. As protein: CASSLMGLLNEQFF. This rearrangement joins TRBV5-1 to TRBJ2-1; possibly TRBD2 for D (6 bases). CDR3 size: 14 residues. Looked up from germline, CDR1 is SGHRS and CDR2 is YFSETQ. V gave up 1 base and J gave up 7 bases, with 12 bases separating them. Full variable domain (remainder filled in from reference TRBV5-1 and TRBJ2-1): KAGVTQTPRYLIKTRGQQVTLSCSPISGHRSVSWYQQTPGQGLQFLFEYFSETQRNKGNFPGRFSGRQFSNSRSEMNVSTLELGDSALYLCASSLMGLLNEQFFGPGTRLTVL.

The chain couples TRBV6-5 to TRBJ2-1; 13 bases align to TRBD2. This CDR3 is built from 16 residues. The germline V gene encodes CDR1 MNHEY and CDR2 SVGAGI. With 0 bases clipped from V and 9 bases from J, the junction kept 5 bases outside the gene matches. The CDR3 DNA follows: TGTGCCAGCAGTTACTCCACTAGCGGGAGGGAGTTTGAGCAGTTCTTC. Protein sequence: CASSYSTSGREFEQFF.

The rearrangement joins TRBV12-3 or TRBV12-4 to TRBJ2-7, with D perhaps matching TRBD1 or TRBD2 (5 bases each). The CDR3 runs 15 residues. V lost 4 bases and J 0 bases, leaving 13 bases between the germline ends. The CDR3 protein is CASSSPGPISYEQYF. DNA for the CDR3: TGTGCCAGCAGTTCACCGGGACCGATCTCCTACGAGCAGTACTTC.

The chain combines TRBV28 with TRBJ2-1; no firm D call. Looked up from germline, CDR1 is MDHEN and CDR2 is SYDVKM. V was clipped by 5 bases and J by 9 bases, with 8 bases between them. The CDR3 covers 11 residues. CDR3 loop: CASSPLTEQFF. The CDR3 DNA reads TGTGCCAGCAGTCCGCTAACTGAGCAGTTCTTC.

V is TRBV29-1 and J is TRBJ1-2, with 7 bases aligning to TRBD1. The CDR3 totals 13 residues. Germline V gene data show CDR1 as SQVTM and CDR2 as ANQGSEA. V lost 3 bases to trimming and J lost 8 bases; unmatched junction nucleotides: 9. The CDR3 DNA is TGCAGCGTTGATGAGGGGGCTTATCCAGGCTACACCTTC. Translating gives CSVDEGAYPGYTF.